Given below is one TCR beta chain in context. This sample is drawn from a study of blood T cell repertoires in COVID-19. Across the study: The analysed material was cDNA or gDNA that came from T cells, B-cell-depleted T cells, or PBMCs.

TCRdb's copy holds only in-frame clones and misses some; the assay was immunoSEQ multiplex PCR. The sample consists of just under 300,000 clones, around 87% of them appearing once. The germline CDR1 and CDR2 sequences are SGHNT and YYREEE (reference sequence). V gave up 3 bases and J gave up 3 bases, with 15 bases separating them. The CDR3 consists of 15 residues. The specimen sequenced was peripheral blood. The origin of this receptor is a man in his sixties or seventies with acute or convalescent COVID-19. The V call is TRBV5-4, the J call TRBJ2-5; a weak D match, TRBD1 (6 bases). CDR3 sequence (DNA): TGTGCCAGCAGCTACACAGGGCGTAGGGAAGAGACCCAGTACTTC. This codes for CASSYTGRREETQYF.